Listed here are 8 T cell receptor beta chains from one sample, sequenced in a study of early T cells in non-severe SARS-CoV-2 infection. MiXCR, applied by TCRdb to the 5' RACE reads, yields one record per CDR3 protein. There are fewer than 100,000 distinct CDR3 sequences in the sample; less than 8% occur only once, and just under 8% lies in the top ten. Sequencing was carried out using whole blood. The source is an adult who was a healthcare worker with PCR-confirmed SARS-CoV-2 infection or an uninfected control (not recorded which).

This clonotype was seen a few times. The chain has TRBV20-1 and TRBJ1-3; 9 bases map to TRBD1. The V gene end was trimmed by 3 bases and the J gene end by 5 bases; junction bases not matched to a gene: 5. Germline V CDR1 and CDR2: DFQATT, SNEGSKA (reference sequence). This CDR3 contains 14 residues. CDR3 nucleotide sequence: TGCAGTGCTAGTACCGGGACAGGGAGAAACACCATATATTTT. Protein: CSASTGTGRNTIYF.

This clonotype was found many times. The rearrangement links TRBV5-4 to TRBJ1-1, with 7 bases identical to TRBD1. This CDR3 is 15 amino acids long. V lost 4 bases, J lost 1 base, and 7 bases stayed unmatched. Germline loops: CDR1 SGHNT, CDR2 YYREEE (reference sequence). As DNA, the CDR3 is TGTGCCAGCAGCCCGATGACAGGGCCGAACACTGAAGCTTTCTTT. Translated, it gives CASSPMTGPNTEAFF.

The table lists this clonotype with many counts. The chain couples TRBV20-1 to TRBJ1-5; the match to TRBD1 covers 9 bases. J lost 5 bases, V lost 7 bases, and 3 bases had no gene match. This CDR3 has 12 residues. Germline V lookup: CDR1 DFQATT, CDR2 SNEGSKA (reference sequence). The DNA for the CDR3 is TGCAGTGTAAGGACAGGGGATCAGCCCCAGCATTTT. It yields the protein CSVRTGDQPQHF.

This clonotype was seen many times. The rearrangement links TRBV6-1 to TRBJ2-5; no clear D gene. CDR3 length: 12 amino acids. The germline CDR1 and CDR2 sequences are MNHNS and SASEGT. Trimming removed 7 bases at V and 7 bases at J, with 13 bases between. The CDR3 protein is CASTPSRATQYF. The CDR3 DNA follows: TGTGCCAGCACCCCCTCCCGGGCGACCCAGTACTTC.

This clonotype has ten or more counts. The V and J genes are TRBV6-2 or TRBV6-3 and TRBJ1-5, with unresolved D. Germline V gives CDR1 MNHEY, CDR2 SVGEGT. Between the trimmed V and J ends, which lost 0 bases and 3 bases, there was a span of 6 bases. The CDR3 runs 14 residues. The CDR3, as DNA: TGTGCCAGCAGTTACTCGATGGCCAATCAGCCCCAGCATTTT. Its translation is CASSYSMANQPQHF.

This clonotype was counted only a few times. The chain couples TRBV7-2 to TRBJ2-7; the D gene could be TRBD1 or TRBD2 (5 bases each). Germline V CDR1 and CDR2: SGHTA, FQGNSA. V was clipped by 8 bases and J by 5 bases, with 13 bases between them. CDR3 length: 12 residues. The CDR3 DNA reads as TGTGCCAGCGGGGGAGAACGCCACGAGCAGTACTTC. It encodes CASGGERHEQYF. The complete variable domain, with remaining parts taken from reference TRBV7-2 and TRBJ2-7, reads GAGVSQSPSNKVTEKGKDVELRCDPISGHTALYWYRQSLGQGLEFLIYFQGNSAPDKSGLPSDRFSAERTGGSVSTLTIQRTQQEDSAVYLCASGGERHEQYFGPGTRLTVT.

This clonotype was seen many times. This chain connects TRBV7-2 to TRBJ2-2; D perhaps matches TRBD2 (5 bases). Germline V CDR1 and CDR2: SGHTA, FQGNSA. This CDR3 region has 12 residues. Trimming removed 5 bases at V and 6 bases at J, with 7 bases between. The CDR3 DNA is TGTGCCAGCAGCCGGGGAGCCGGGGAGCTGTTTTTT. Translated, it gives CASSRGAGELFF. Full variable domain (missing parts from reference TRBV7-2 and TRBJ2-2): GAGVSQSPSNKVTEKGKDVELRCDPISGHTALYWYRQSLGQGLEFLIYFQGNSAPDKSGLPSDRFSAERTGGSVSTLTIQRTQQEDSAVYLCASSRGAGELFFGEGSRLTVL.

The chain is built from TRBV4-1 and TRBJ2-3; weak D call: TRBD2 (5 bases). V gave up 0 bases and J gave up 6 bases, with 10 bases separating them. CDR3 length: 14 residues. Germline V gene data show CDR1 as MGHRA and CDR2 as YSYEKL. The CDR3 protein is CASSQESGSDTQYF. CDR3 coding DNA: TGCGCCAGCAGCCAAGAATCGGGGTCGGATACGCAGTATTTT.